The 5 T cell receptor beta chains presented below share a single source sample, sequenced in a study of blood T cell repertoires in COVID-19. Only in-frame clones appear in the TCRdb table, and some are missing; sequencing was by immunoSEQ multiplex PCR. The sample shows 200,000 to 300,000 clones, around four fifths of them seen only once. Source material: peripheral blood. Receptors originate from a woman aged 55-69 years with active or convalescent COVID-19.

The chain is built from TRBV6-2 or TRBV6-3 and TRBJ2-5, with 9 bases fitting TRBD2. The germline V gene has CDR1 MNHEY and CDR2 SVGEGT. V shed 0 bases, J shed 1 base, and the junction held 6 bases outside the gene matches. The CDR3 is 17 residues long. CDR3 protein: CASSYSEREVPQETQYF. For the CDR3, the DNA is TGTGCCAGCAGTTACTCGGAGCGGGAGGTACCCCAAGAGACCCAGTACTTC.

V and J are TRBV10-3 and TRBJ2-7; 11 bases agree with TRBD2. Germline V gene data show CDR1 as ENHRY and CDR2 as SYGVKD. The CDR3 contains 15 residues. V gave up 8 bases and J gave up 5 bases; unmatched junction bases: 11. CDR3: CAISLLGGLADEQYF. In DNA form, the CDR3 reads TGTGCCATCTCTTTACTGGGGGGACTAGCGGACGAGCAGTACTTC.

The chain recombines TRBV19 with TRBJ2-3; tentatively, D is TRBD2 (6 bases). Trimming removed 6 bases from V and 2 bases from J, with 12 bases in between. This CDR3 comprises 14 residues. Germline V CDR1 and CDR2: LNHDA, SQIVND (reference sequence). This CDR3 reads CASRGRDFTDTQYF. DNA for the CDR3: TGTGCCAGTAGGGGCCGGGACTTCACAGATACGCAGTATTTT.

In its sample, this clone was seen once. The chain links TRBV28 to TRBJ2-7; tentative D call: TRBD1 (6 bases). The CDR3 covers 14 residues. The V end lost 3 bases, the J end lost 5 bases, and 14 bases lay between the germline ends. Germline V CDR1 and CDR2: MDHEN, SYDVKM. The CDR3 coding sequence is TGTGCCAGCAGTTTGACAGGAGCCGGGAACGAGCAGTACGTC. Its translation: CASSLTGAGNEQYV.

The chain employs TRBV3-1 (or the pseudogene TRBV3-2) and TRBJ1-2; a possible D gene is TRBD1 (6 bases). Trimming took off 1 base at V and 5 bases at J, with 14 bases between the two ends. The CDR3 sequence is 15 residues long. Looked up from germline, CDR1 is LGHDT and CDR2 is YNNKEL (reference sequence). CDR3 sequence (DNA): TGTGCCAGCAGCCAAGGGGGGGGGCGTTCATATGGCTACACCTTC. Amino acid sequence: CASSQGGGRSYGYTF.